These 30 T cell receptor beta chains were all obtained from the same sample, sequenced in a study of T-cell memory formation after mild COVID-19. TCRdb called the 5' RACE reads again in MiXCR, with one record for every CDR3 protein. The table records 150,000 to 200,000 distinct CDR3 sequences, around 15% of them present only once. Sequencing was carried out using PBMCs or a T cell subset sorted from them (not recorded which). The receptors were sampled from an adult woman who had mild COVID-19 (a few samples of this study predate the infection). Cell type and time point are not known.

This chain joins TRBV18 and TRBJ1-2; weak D call: TRBD1 (5 bases). Germline CDR1 and CDR2: KGHSH and LQKENI. Trimming left V 1 base short and J 3 bases short, with 12 bases between. The CDR3 is made up of 15 amino acids. This CDR3 reads CASSPRRDGDYGYTF. CDR3 in DNA: TGTGCCAGCTCACCACGGCGGGACGGAGACTATGGCTACACCTTC.

In this sample, this clonotype turned up a few times. CDR3 residues: CASSLTSGTAGEQYF. The DNA for the CDR3 is TGTGCCAGCAGCCTTACTAGCGGGACTGCCGGCGAGCAGTACTTC. This sequence joins TRBV7-2 and TRBJ2-7; TRBD2 agrees at 10 bases. J lost 6 bases, V lost 5 bases, and 10 bases had no gene match. CDR1 is SGHTA and CDR2 is FQGNSA in the germline V gene. This CDR3 has 15 residues. The variable domain in full, completed from reference TRBV7-2 and TRBJ2-7, reads GAGVSQSPSNKVTEKGKDVELRCDPISGHTALYWYRQSLGQGLEFLIYFQGNSAPDKSGLPSDRFSAERTGGSVSTLTIQRTQQEDSAVYLCASSLTSGTAGEQYFGPGTRLTVT.

The chain recombines TRBV5-1 with TRBJ1-6; D may be TRBD1 (5 bases). With 4 bases removed from V and 14 bases from J, the gap between germline ends came to 19 bases. From germline, CDR1 is SGHRS and CDR2 YFSETQ. This CDR3 region has 14 residues. As DNA, the CDR3 is TGCGCCAGCAGCGGGGGGGACGGTTCTTTGGCCCTCCACTTT. As protein: CASSGGDGSLALHF.

In this sample, this clonotype turned up a few times. V gene TRBV5-1 combines with J gene TRBJ2-1, with 11 bases matching TRBD2. The germline V gene has CDR1 SGHRS and CDR2 YFSETQ. The length of the CDR3 is 16 residues. Unmatched junction bases numbered 10, after V lost 1 base and J lost 10 bases. CDR3 coding DNA: TGCGCCAGCAGCTTGATAGTAGCGGGAGGGCCAGTCGAGCAGTTCTTC. Its protein product is CASSLIVAGGPVEQFF.

V is TRBV11-2 and J is TRBJ2-1; 8 nucleotides match TRBD2. Germline V gene data show CDR1 as SGHAT and CDR2 as FQNNGV. This CDR3 has 18 amino acids. V trimming: 5 bases; J trimming: 6 bases; junction bases outside the gene matches: 18. CDR3 in amino acids: CASSPPDPLAGFTNEQFF. The CDR3 DNA reads TGTGCCAGCAGCCCCCCGGACCCCTTAGCGGGATTTACCAATGAGCAGTTCTTC.

The chain carries TRBV7-6 and TRBJ2-7; D call uncertain. Germline lookup yields CDR1 SGHVS and CDR2 FNYEAQ. The CDR3 has 16 amino acids. V lost 3 bases to trimming and J lost 3 bases, with 18 bases between them. The CDR3 DNA reads as TGTGCCAGCAGCTTGAGGACCGCACCTGAGAACTACGAGCAGTACTTC. The encoded protein is CASSLRTAPENYEQYF.

The chain is built from TRBV6-5 and TRBJ2-1, with a possible D match to TRBD1 (6 bases). Trimming cost V 0 bases and J 9 bases, with 21 bases left between them. Per germline, CDR1 MNHEY and CDR2 SVGAGI. The CDR3 covers 17 residues. This CDR3 reads CASSYSTFQAQGREQFF. CDR3 nucleotide sequence: TGTGCCAGCAGTTACTCGACTTTTCAAGCGCAGGGGCGTGAGCAGTTCTTC.

This chain joins TRBV10-3 and TRBJ2-1, with 7 bases that match TRBD1. There are 15 residues in the CDR3. V shed 6 bases, J shed 0 bases, and the junction held 5 bases outside the gene matches. From germline, CDR1 is ENHRY and CDR2 SYGVKD. CDR3 loop: CAISGDRISYNEQFF. The CDR3 nucleotides are TGTGCCATCAGCGGGGACAGAATCTCCTACAATGAGCAGTTCTTC.

This clonotype was observed a handful of times. The chain combines TRBV3-1 with TRBJ2-2, with D possibly matching TRBD1 (5 bases). Germline lookup yields CDR1 LGHDT and CDR2 YNNKEL (reference sequence). V lost 1 base to trimming and J lost 7 bases, with 7 bases between them. This CDR3 has 13 amino acids. The CDR3 nucleotides read TGTGCCAGCAGCCAAGTGGGGCGCGGGGAGCTGTTTTTT. Encoded protein: CASSQVGRGELFF.

This clonotype was seen many times. This rearrangement joins TRBV5-1 to TRBJ2-7; 8 nucleotides match TRBD2. The CDR3 is 16 amino acids. Trimming took 0 bases from V and 4 from J; bases not matched to a gene: 9. CDR1 is SGHRS and CDR2 is YFSETQ in the germline V gene. The CDR3 is CASSLVPGGVRYEQYF. DNA for the CDR3: TGCGCCAGCAGCTTGGTGCCGGGGGGGGTTCGGTACGAGCAGTACTTC.

In its sample, this clonotype was seen a few times. The chain joins TRBV18 to TRBJ2-7; D uncertain. CDR1 is KGHSH and CDR2 is LQKENI in the germline V gene. The CDR3 has 15 residues. Trimming left V 1 base short and J 2 bases short, with 12 bases between. The CDR3 nucleotides are TGTGCCAGCTCACCACAGGGTCGTGGGACCTACGAGCAGTACTTC. Its protein product is CASSPQGRGTYEQYF.

Ten or more counts support this clonotype. This sequence joins TRBV5-5 and TRBJ2-7, with D perhaps matching TRBD1 (5 bases). The germline V gene encodes CDR1 SGHKS and CDR2 YYEKEE (reference sequence). Trimming removed 0 bases from V and 3 bases from J, with 10 bases in between. The CDR3 has 14 residues. CDR3 in amino acids: CASSLGQGVYEQYF. The CDR3 DNA is TGTGCCAGCAGCTTGGGCCAGGGTGTCTACGAGCAGTACTTC.

The sample holds a few counts of this clonotype. This chain uses TRBV29-1 with TRBJ2-2; 7 bases line up with TRBD2. Looked up from germline, CDR1 is SQVTM and CDR2 is ANQGSEA. There are 14 residues in the CDR3. The V segment lost 7 bases and the J segment 0 bases; nucleotides outside the gene matches: 5. CDR3 amino acids: CSGAGRANTGELFF. CDR3 in DNA: TGCAGCGGCGCTGGGAGGGCGAACACCGGGGAGCTGTTTTTT.

The chain uses TRBV9 and TRBJ1-4, with 9 bases aligning to TRBD1. The germline V gene encodes CDR1 SGDLS and CDR2 YYNGEE. V dropped 0 bases and J dropped 3; count of bases not matched to a gene: 0. The CDR3 is made up of 15 amino acids. The CDR3 region has the DNA TGTGCCAGCAGCGTAGGACAGGGGGCTAATGAAAAACTGTTTTTT. It encodes CASSVGQGANEKLFF.

Points on this clonotype: At one boundary the junction diverges from the germline segment, which might be a read error. The chain employs TRBV19 and TRBJ2-1, with D possibly called TRBD1 or TRBD2 (6 bases each). CDR3 length: 17 residues. Germline loops: CDR1 LNHDA, CDR2 SQIVND (reference sequence). This CDR3 is CDSRLGAGGSSYNEQFF. The CDR3 nucleotides read TGTGACAGTAGACTCGGGGCCGGGGGCAGCTCCTACAATGAGCAGTTCTTC.

V gene TRBV5-1 combines with J gene TRBJ2-2; no reliable D call. The V and J ends lost 2 bases and 5 bases respectively, with 13 bases between them. CDR1 SGHRS and CDR2 YFSETQ come from the germline V gene. CDR3 size: 15 residues. The CDR3, as DNA: TGCGCCAGCAGCTTCCTTGGGTCGGATACCGGGGAGCTGTTTTTT. It specifies CASSFLGSDTGELFF.

The chain carries TRBV7-6 and TRBJ2-7; unclear D gene. The germline V gene has CDR1 SGHVS and CDR2 FNYEAQ. Trimming pared 1 base from V and 0 bases from J, leaving 7 bases between. CDR3 size: 14 residues. The CDR3 is CASSLGTVSYEQYF. DNA of the CDR3: TGTGCCAGCAGCTTAGGGACGGTCTCCTACGAGCAGTACTTC.

The chain uses TRBV14 and TRBJ2-5; D is undetermined. Germline V gene data show CDR1 as SGHDN and CDR2 as FVKESK. This CDR3 has 16 amino acids. V was pared by 2 bases and J by 5 bases, with 18 bases between. CDR3 region: CASSQNSRPWVETQYF. The CDR3 DNA reads TGTGCCAGCAGCCAAAACAGTCGACCGTGGGTCGAGACCCAGTACTTC.

This clonotype came up a few times. This chain uses TRBV6-1 with TRBJ2-2; 7 positions agree with TRBD1. Trimming removed 5 bases from V and 3 bases from J; junction bases left unmatched: 6. Germline CDR1 MNHNS, CDR2 SASEGT. The CDR3 consists of 15 residues. As DNA, the CDR3 is TGTGCCAGCAGTCCGCACAGGGGAGACACCGGGGAGCTGTTTTTT. It encodes CASSPHRGDTGELFF.

This clonotype has only a few counts. The chain couples TRBV6-5 to TRBJ1-1; D remains unclear. In germline, CDR1 is MNHEY, CDR2 SVGAGI. The CDR3 contains 11 residues. With 11 bases removed from V and 6 bases from J, the gap between germline ends came to 13 bases. In nucleotides, the CDR3 is TGTGCCCTCGGGGAGGGCTCTGAAGCTTTCTTT. This gives the protein CALGEGSEAFF.

This rearrangement joins TRBV20-1 to TRBJ1-5; no clear D. The CDR3 consists of 12 residues. The V end lost 5 bases, the J end lost 3 bases, and 8 bases lay between the germline ends. Germline values: CDR1 DFQATT, CDR2 SNEGSKA (reference sequence). CDR3 nucleotide sequence: TGCAGTGCTTGGACGGTCAATCAGCCCCAGCATTTT. It encodes CSAWTVNQPQHF.

V usage is TRBV29-1 and J usage is TRBJ2-2; TRBD1 is a possible D gene (6 bases). Trimming left V 4 bases short and J 7 bases short, with 13 bases between. The CDR3 covers 13 residues. The V gene's germline CDR1 is SQVTM and CDR2 ANQGSEA. DNA for the CDR3: TGCAGCGTTGTCAGGGGTTCGGTCGGGGAGCTGTTTTTT. Translation: CSVVRGSVGELFF.

This clonotype was recorded a few times. The rearrangement uses TRBV6-5 and TRBJ2-7; D call uncertain. In germline, CDR1 is MNHEY, CDR2 SVGAGI. The CDR3 is 12 amino acids. V was trimmed by 8 bases and J by 4 bases, leaving 12 bases between them. Written as DNA, the CDR3 is TGTGCCAGCGGTTCGAGAGGTTACGAGCAGTACTTC. Amino acids: CASGSRGYEQYF.

This clonotype showed up just a few times. The chain links TRBV11-2 to TRBJ2-1; D assignment may be TRBD1 or TRBD2 (5 bases each). This CDR3 contains 15 residues. Trimming removed 6 bases at V and 3 bases at J, with 15 bases between. Germline V CDR1 and CDR2: SGHAT, FQNNGV. The DNA for the CDR3 is TGTGCCAGCAGAGTACCGAGGGGCCTCTACAATGAGCAGTTCTTC. Translation: CASRVPRGLYNEQFF.

This clonotype was counted at least ten times. This chain uses TRBV5-1 with TRBJ2-2; D gene ambiguous. The CDR3 covers 14 residues. V lost 0 bases and J 6 bases, leaving 9 bases between the germline ends. Germline values: CDR1 SGHRS, CDR2 YFSETQ. The CDR3: CASSLVVGAGELFF. The CDR3 coding sequence is TGCGCCAGCAGCTTGGTAGTTGGCGCCGGGGAGCTGTTTTTT.

V and J are TRBV14 and TRBJ2-7, with D tentatively TRBD2 (5 bases). CDR1 and CDR2 from the germline V gene are SGHDN and FVKESK. The CDR3 runs to 14 residues. Trimming took 4 bases from V and 3 from J, leaving 13 bases between them. The CDR3 DNA sequence: TGTGCCAGCAGCCCACTGACGAGGGACTACGAGCAGTACTTC. Its protein product is CASSPLTRDYEQYF.

The J gene is TRBJ2-2, the V gene TRBV30; D might be TRBD1 or TRBD2, each matching 5 bases. Germline values: CDR1 GTSNPN, CDR2 SVGIG (reference sequence). Trimming took off 0 bases at V and 4 bases at J, with 12 bases between the two ends. The CDR3 consists of 15 residues. CDR3 DNA: TGTGCCTGGAGTGTAAAGCAGGGACCCACCGGGGAGCTGTTTTTT. Translated: CAWSVKQGPTGELFF.

This clonotype was counted between two and nine times. The gene calls are TRBV21-1 and TRBJ2-7; the listed D gene, TRBD1, was not tested against the DNA. TRBV21-1 is a listed pseudogene. The CDR3 has 15 residues. The CDR3 loop is CASSKAPGGTNEQYF. CDR3 sequence (DNA): TGTGCCAGCAGCAAAGCCCCCGGGGGTACTAACGAGCAGTACTTC.

The chain uses TRBV3-1 and TRBJ2-1; the match to TRBD2 covers 8 bases. The trim removed 3 bases at V and 8 bases at J, leaving 6 bases unmatched. Looked up from germline, CDR1 is LGHDT and CDR2 is YNNKEL (reference sequence). This CDR3 has 14 residues. The CDR3: CASSQPGLEDEQFF. CDR3 bases: TGTGCCAGCAGCCAGCCGGGACTAGAGGATGAGCAGTTCTTC.

The gene calls are TRBV7-3 and TRBJ2-3; 10 bases are shared with TRBD2. V dropped 5 bases and J dropped 10; count of bases not matched to a gene: 6. The CDR3 extends over 13 amino acids. Germline assignment: CDR1 SGHTA and CDR2 FQGTGA. The CDR3 loop is CASSPESGGAQYF. The CDR3 coding sequence is TGTGCCAGCAGCCCAGAGAGCGGGGGGGCGCAGTATTTT.